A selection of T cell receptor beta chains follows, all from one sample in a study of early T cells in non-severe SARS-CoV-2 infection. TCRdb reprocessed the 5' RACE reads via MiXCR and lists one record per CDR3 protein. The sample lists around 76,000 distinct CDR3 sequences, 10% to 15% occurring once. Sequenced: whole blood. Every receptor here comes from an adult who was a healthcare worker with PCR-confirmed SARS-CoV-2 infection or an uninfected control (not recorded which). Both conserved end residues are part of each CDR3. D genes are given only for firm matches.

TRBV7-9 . CASSSSGSLYNEQFF
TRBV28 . CASSSSEGYGYTF
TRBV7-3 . CASSPTGLQETQYF
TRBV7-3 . CASSWDLGETQYF
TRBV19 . CATEGPSFEQYF
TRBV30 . CAFQKGNYGYTF
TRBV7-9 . CASSLVGEGTEAFF
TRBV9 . CASSVAPGPKIEQFF
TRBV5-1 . CASSFVGANEKLFF
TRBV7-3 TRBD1 CASSRDRRGTAGELFF
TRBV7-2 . CASSFLRTQYF
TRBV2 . CASRRGVTQYF
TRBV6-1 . CASSEFPLLPTGNGSPLHF
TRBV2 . CAGNRERTEAFF
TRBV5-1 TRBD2 CASSVLADSYEQYF
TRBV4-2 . CASSHADLTGELFF
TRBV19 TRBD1 CASSIWQGATGELFF
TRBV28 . CASRAGITNEKLFF
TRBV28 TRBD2 CASPPRGLAGGDEQFF
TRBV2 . CASRFQGNNSPLHF
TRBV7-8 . CASSLEGNTEAFF
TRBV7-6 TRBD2 CASSLVTSGRQYQETQYF
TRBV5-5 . CASSIAGSRFTDTQYF
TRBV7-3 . CASSLAEYNEQFF
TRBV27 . CASSFGEEQYF
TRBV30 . CAWQPGREKLFF